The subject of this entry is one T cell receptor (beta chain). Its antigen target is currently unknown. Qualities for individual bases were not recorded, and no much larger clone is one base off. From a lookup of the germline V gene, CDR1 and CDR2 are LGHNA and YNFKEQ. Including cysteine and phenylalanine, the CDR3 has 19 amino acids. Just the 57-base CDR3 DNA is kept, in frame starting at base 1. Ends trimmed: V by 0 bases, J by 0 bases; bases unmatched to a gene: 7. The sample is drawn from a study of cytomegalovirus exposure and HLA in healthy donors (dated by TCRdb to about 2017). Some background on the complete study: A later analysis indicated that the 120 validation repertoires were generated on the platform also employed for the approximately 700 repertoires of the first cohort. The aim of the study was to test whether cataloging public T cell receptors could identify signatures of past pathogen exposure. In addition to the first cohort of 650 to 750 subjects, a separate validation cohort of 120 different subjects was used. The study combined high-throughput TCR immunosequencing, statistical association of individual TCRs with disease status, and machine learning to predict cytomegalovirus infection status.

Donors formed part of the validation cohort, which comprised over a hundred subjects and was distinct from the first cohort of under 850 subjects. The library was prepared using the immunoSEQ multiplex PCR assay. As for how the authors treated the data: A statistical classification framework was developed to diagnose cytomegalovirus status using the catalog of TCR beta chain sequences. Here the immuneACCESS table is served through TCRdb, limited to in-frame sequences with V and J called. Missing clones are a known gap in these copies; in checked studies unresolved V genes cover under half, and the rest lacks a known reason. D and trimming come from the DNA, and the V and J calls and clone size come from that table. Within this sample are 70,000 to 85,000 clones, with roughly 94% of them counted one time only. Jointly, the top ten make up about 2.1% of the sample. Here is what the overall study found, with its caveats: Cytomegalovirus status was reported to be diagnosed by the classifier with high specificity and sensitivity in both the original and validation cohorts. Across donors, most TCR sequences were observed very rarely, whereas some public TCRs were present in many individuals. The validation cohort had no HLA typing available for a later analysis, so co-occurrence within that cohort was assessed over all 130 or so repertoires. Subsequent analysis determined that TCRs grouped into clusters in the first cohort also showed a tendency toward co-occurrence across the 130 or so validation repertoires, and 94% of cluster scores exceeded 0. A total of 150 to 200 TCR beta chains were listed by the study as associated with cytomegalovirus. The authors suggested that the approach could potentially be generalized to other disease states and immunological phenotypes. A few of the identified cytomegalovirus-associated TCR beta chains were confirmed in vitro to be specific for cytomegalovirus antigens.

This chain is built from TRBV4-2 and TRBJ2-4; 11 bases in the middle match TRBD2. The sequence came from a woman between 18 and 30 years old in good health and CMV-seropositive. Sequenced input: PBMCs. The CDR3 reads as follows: CASSQETSGGSLAKNIQYF. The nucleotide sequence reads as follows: TGTGCCAGCAGCCAAGAAACTAGCGGGGGTTCTCTAGCCAAAAACATTCAGTACTTC.